This T cell receptor beta chain was sequenced in a study of cytomegalovirus exposure and HLA in healthy donors (dated by TCRdb to 2015 to 2018). Regarding the study in general: According to an earlier analysis of 587 of the donors, about 180 million T cells yielded 90 million to 140 million unique TCR beta sequences and less than 300 Gb of sequence data. An early release that covered several hundred HLA-typed donors contained approximately 300 gigabases of sequencing data and approximately 85 million unique TCR sequences. Of the 350 to 400 genotyped donors, around 81% fell in the genetic ancestry cluster associated with self-reported Caucasian donors. The study aimed to test whether cataloging public T cell receptors could reveal signatures of past pathogen exposure. The study profiled the T cell repertoires of fewer than 850 subjects by immunosequencing and related them to cytomegalovirus serostatus. Besides the first cohort of more than 650 subjects, a separate validation cohort made up of around 120 different subjects was used. To predict cytomegalovirus infection status, the study brought together high-throughput TCR immunosequencing, statistical association of individual TCRs with disease status, and machine learning. A later analysis re-examined previously published TCR beta repertoires from around 670 donors and added high-resolution HLA genotyping to investigate patterns of TCR occurrence. Rather than drawing on any new phenotypic data, the later analysis identified candidate immune exposures from TCR beta sequences and the way those sequences occurred across donors. An earlier analysis of 500 to 750 of the donors applied high-throughput TCR beta sequencing to assess whether each TCR beta V gene segment acted as functional or pseudogenic. Alongside the repertoire data, information on donor age, sex, ethnicity and CMV serostatus was compiled. In a later genetic analysis, genome-wide SNP genotypes for about three fifths of the roughly 670 donors were used, and that subset was treated as a discovery cohort. Every repertoire in the discovery cohort had been generated on one and the same sequencing platform. Class I and class II HLA loci were covered by the typing at four-digit resolution. Typing coverage varied by locus: roughly 620-630 donors for A, B, C, DRB1 and DQB1; roughly 560 for DQA1; approximately 610 for DPA1; around 450 for DPB1. Four or five DR-DQ haplotypes were handled as single units for association and clustering, since linkage in the cohort was strong. Among over 350 genotyped donors of the cohort, an average of around 240,000 unique TCR beta nucleotide sequences were sequenced per donor, around 20% of them non-productive.

Libraries were constructed by the immunoSEQ multiplex PCR assay. The multiplex PCR relied on a mix of 60 forward primers for TCR Vbeta segments and 13 reverse primers for TCR Jbeta segments. The CDR3 region of rearranged TCR beta genes was amplified from genomic DNA with a multiplex PCR assay. The Illumina HiSeq System was used to sequence the amplified TCR beta libraries as 87-base-pair reads. Per the authors' processing: A later analysis counted tens of millions of unique TCR beta chains across the 550 to 700 repertoires, and approximately 11 million of these chains were shared by at least two donors. Raw reads were error-corrected and collapsed into unique sequences by a nearest-neighbor algorithm in which closely related sequences were merged to remove PCR and sequencing errors. CDR3 sequences were aligned to IMGT reference sequences to assign V, D and J gene segments. For a sequence to be retained, at least a six-nucleotide match to both a V gene segment and a J gene segment was required. Rearrangements were called productive when the CDR3 lacked stop codons and stayed in frame with V and J; all others were non-productive. CDR3 was defined according to IMGT convention as the region running from the second conserved V-encoded cysteine to the conserved J-encoded phenylalanine. The earlier analysis of about 640 of the donors excluded any sequence lacking an unambiguous match to a single V gene segment. An earlier analysis of 450 to 650 of the donors called V segments functional above 56.7% productive rearrangements and segregating when the between-donor standard deviation exceeded 5%. A statistical classification framework was built for diagnosing cytomegalovirus status from the catalog of TCR beta chain sequences. In a later analysis, V and J genes were assigned by comparing TCR nucleotide sequences against IMGT/GENE-DB human TR gene sequences. In a later analysis, CDR3 sequences and most-parsimonious VDJ recombination scenarios were assigned using the TCRdist pipeline. In a later analysis, every TCR beta chain was defined by the combination of its CDR3 amino acid sequence and its V-gene family, and reads without a unique V-gene family were dropped. As a way to deal with suspected cross-contamination and a sequencing artifact, a later analysis dropped approximately 590 nucleotide sequences that were highly shared and had low generation probability. In a later analysis, a clonal expansion index for each public chain was calculated from normalized within-repertoire ranks of inferred template counts. Generation probabilities in a later analysis came from a VDJ recombination model fitted to out-of-frame rearrangements, and those results were checked against IGoR. Hypergeometric tests were used in a later analysis to score TCR-TCR, TCR-HLA and TCR-CMV co-occurrence, with a repertoire-size bias correction applied to the TCR pairs. In a later analysis, false discovery rates were estimated by permuting HLA or CMV assignments 20 times. In a later analysis, co-occurring TCRs were grouped with DBSCAN, and TCRdist sequence similarity was added when clustering was performed within HLA-allele-positive subsets. Co-occurrence clustering excluded repertoires with fewer than 30,000 or more than 120,000 public chains, plus five with anomalous nucleotide sharing. TCRdb provides this immuneACCESS table in a form limited to in-frame rearrangements. Some clones are lacking; in checked studies, under half of them reflect an unresolved V gene, and why the rest are absent is not known. Clone size and the V and J calls come from that table; the DNA yielded D and trimming. The sample's records list fewer than 110,000 clones. Approximately 3.5% of the sample goes to the ten largest clones.

Per the germline V gene, SGHRS is the CDR1 and YFSETQ is the CDR2. The germline ends are 10 bases apart after V is trimmed by 0 bases and J by 4 bases. From the cysteine up to the phenylalanine, the CDR3 has a length of 14 residues. Just the 42-base CDR3 DNA is kept, in frame starting at base 1. The study at large found these results: In a later genetic analysis, a missense DCLRE1C variant was associated with V-gene and J-gene trimming of TCR beta chains, and the association was replicated in an independent cohort. The authors suggested that the approach could potentially be extended to other disease states and immunological phenotypes. Several of the top co-occurrence clusters appeared to be linked to parvovirus B19, influenza, CMV and Epstein-Barr virus, according to a later analysis. According to a later genetic analysis, donors in an Asian-associated ancestry cluster had fewer N-insertions in productive TCRs than the roughly 700-donor mean. Most CMV-associated TCR beta chains appeared to be HLA-restricted in a later analysis, and the HLA associations seemed to be driven largely by CMV exposure. Cytomegalovirus status was reported to be diagnosed by the classifier with high specificity and sensitivity in both the original and validation cohorts. In a later analysis, HLA-associated TCR beta chains were found to be more clonally expanded and to have lower generation probabilities than equally common non-associated chains. Seventeen rarely observed V segments, including chromosome 9 orphons, were excluded from the earlier analysis of 550 to 700 of the donors because counts were too low. Assigning TCR associations to individual alleles was difficult when HLA alleles, especially DR and DQ, strongly co-occurred. Some IMGT-functional V segments, including TRBV6-2 and TRBV6-3, could not be told apart with the 87-base-pair reads, so those segments were excluded. The study listed 164 TCR beta chains as associated with cytomegalovirus. A further reported finding was that TCR beta sequences accurately predicted the HLA-A and HLA-B alleles for most subjects in the first cohort. In a later analysis, about 17,000 TCR beta sequences were associated with specific HLA alleles at a false discovery rate of 0.05. In a later analysis, TCR association rates were found to vary across HLA loci, with the most associated TCRs seen for DRB1 alleles and the fewest for HLA-C alleles. In an earlier analysis of approximately 590 of the donors, most TCR beta V segments were observed in productive rearrangements about 90% or about 30% of the time, broadly matching IMGT annotations. Most TCR sequences were seen in very few donors, while some public TCRs were found in many individuals. This cohort had only TCR beta chains sequenced, and the lack of alpha or paired-chain data limited which features could be detected. The sequencing pipeline was judged likely to have produced a cluster of highly shared sequence variants as a technical artifact. Because HLA typing was unavailable for some donors at each locus, only the typed subset was used in association tests. The presence/absence analyses assumed that sequencing depth was roughly uniform across donors, and that assumption may not be true. Linkage disequilibrium might explain the correlated functional status among segregating V segments, but an unknown experimental factor could not be ruled out. In vitro tests confirmed that a few of the cytomegalovirus-associated TCR beta chains recognize cytomegalovirus antigens. For the cohort, immune exposure information was limited to CMV serostatus.

The cohort was made up of approximately 670 healthy bone marrow donors. At the time of sampling, every cohort member was nominally healthy, though immune exposures that went unrecorded were likely present. The donor tested CMV seronegative, placing the donor among the roughly 350 seronegative members of the cohort. A peripheral blood sample was collected from each donor, and TCR beta sequencing was performed on peripheral blood mononuclear cells. The Qiagen DNeasy Blood Extraction Kit was used to extract genomic DNA from the blood cell samples. As for this clone: This receptor's antigen is unknown.

Input material: PBMCs. This chain is built from TRBV5-1 and TRBJ1-2; the D gene is unclear. The TCR sequence derives from a man in his forties in good health and CMV-seronegative. CDR3 loop: CASSLGHSTYGYTF. The bases are TGCGCCAGCAGCTTGGGTCACAGTACCTATGGCTACACCTTC.